This T cell receptor beta chain came from a study of blood T cell repertoires in COVID-19. In this sample, this clone turned up a few times. There are 14 residues in the CDR3. The V gene end was trimmed by 2 bases and the J gene end by 8 bases; junction bases not matched to a gene: 8. Looked up from germline, CDR1 is SEHNR and CDR2 is FQNEAQ (reference sequence). Per the original methods: Amplification from reference gene primers served as the basis for estimated nucleated cell counts. Sequencing used immunoSEQ multiplex PCR; TCRdb keeps in-frame clones, though not all of them. V, J and clone size derive from that table, while D and trimming were established from the DNA sequence. Found here are 220,000 or so clones, 70% to 85% of them singletons; the top ten hold about 2%.

Sequencing was carried out using peripheral blood. The chain joins TRBV7-9 to TRBJ2-7; TRBD1 matches 8 bases. The receptor was derived from a woman at least 80 years old with acute or convalescent COVID-19. For the CDR3, the DNA is TGTGCCAGCAGCTTACGCGGACAGGGCGGAAAGCAGTACTTC. The encoded protein is CASSLRGQGGKQYF. The whole variable domain, filled in from reference TRBV7-9 and TRBJ2-7, reads DTGVSQNPRHKITKRGQNVTFRCDPISEHNRLYWYRQTLGQGPEFLTYFQNEAQLEKSRLLSDRFSAERPKGSFSTLEIQRTEQGDSAMYLCASSLRGQGGKQYFGPGTRLTVT.